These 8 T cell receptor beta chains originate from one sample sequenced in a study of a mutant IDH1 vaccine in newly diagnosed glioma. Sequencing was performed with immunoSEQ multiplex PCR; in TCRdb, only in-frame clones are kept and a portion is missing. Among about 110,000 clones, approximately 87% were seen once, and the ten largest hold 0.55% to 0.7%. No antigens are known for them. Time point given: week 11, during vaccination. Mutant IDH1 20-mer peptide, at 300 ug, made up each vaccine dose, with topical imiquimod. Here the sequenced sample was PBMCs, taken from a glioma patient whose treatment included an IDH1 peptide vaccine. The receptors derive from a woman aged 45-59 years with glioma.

The CDR3 nucleotides read TGTGCCAGCAGTTTGCTGAACACTGAAGCTTTCTTT. This translates into CASSLLNTEAFF. The gene calls are TRBV28 and TRBJ1-1, with unresolved D. CDR1 MDHEN and CDR2 SYDVKM come from the germline V gene. With 3 bases removed from V and 0 bases from J, the gap between germline ends came to 2 bases. The CDR3 contains 12 residues.

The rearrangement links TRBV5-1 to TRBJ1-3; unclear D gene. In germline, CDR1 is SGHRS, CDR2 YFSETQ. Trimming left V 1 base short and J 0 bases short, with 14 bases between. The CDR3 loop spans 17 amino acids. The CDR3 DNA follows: TGCGCCAGCAGCTTGCAGCCCGGCGGGAGCTCTGGAAACACCATATATTTT. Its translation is CASSLQPGGSSGNTIYF.

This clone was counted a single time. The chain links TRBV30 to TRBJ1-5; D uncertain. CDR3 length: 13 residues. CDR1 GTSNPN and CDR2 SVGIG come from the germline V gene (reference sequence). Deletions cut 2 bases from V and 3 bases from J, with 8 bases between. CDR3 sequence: CAWSTGYNQPQHF. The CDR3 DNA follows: TGTGCCTGGAGTACGGGGTACAATCAGCCCCAGCATTTT.

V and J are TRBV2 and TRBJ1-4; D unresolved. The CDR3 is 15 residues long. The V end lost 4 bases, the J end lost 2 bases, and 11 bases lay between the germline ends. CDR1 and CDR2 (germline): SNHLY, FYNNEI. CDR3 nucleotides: TGTGCCAGCAGTGTCTTTGATGGGACTAATGAAAAACTGTTTTTT. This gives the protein CASSVFDGTNEKLFF.

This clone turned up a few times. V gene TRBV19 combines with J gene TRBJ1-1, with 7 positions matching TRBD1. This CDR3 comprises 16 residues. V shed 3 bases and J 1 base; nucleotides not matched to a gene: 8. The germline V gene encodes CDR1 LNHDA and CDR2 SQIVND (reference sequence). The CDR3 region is CASSISGTVSNTEAFF. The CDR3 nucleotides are TGTGCCAGTAGTATCAGCGGGACAGTGTCGAACACTGAAGCTTTCTTT.

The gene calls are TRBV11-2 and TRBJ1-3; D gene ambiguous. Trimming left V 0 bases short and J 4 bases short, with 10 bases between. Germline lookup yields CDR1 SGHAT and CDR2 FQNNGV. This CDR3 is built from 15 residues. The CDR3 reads CASSLDLERGNTIYF. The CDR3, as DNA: TGTGCCAGCAGCTTAGATCTCGAGCGAGGAAACACCATATATTTT.

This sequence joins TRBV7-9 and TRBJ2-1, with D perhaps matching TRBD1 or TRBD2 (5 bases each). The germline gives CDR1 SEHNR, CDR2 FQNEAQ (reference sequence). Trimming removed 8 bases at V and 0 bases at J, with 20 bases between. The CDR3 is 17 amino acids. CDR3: CASLPGWGTSSYNEQFF. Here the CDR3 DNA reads TGTGCCAGCTTACCGGGGTGGGGGACCAGCTCCTACAATGAGCAGTTCTTC.

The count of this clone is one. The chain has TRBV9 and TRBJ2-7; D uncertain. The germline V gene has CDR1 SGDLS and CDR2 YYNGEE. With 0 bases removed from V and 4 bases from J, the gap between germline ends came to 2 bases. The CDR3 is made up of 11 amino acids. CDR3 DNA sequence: TGTGCCAGCAGCGTAGGGTACGAGCAGTACTTC. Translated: CASSVGYEQYF.